The 9 T cell receptor beta chains reported below all come from one sample, sequenced in a study of CD8 T cells in Susac syndrome. Staining for CD27 and CD45RA set out the memory subsets used for TEMRA sorting. Random hexamers primed reverse transcription of roughly 0.5 to 1 ug RNA. In TCRdb, the immunoSEQ multiplex PCR reads were re-called with MiXCR into one record per CDR3 protein. This repertoire shows 2,500 to 3,000 distinct CDR3 sequences, roughly 80% found once; its top ten account for just under 20%. Sequencing was done on a sample of CD8+ TEMRA cells from PBMCs. Noted subset: FACS-sorted terminally differentiated effector memory CD8+ T cells re-expressing CD45RA (CD8+ TEMRA). The receptor set was obtained from a human donor with Susac syndrome.

The chain uses TRBV28 and TRBJ2-7; a possible D gene is TRBD2 (5 bases). The CDR3 has 15 residues. The germline gives CDR1 MDHEN, CDR2 SYDVKM. Trimming pared 3 bases from V and 6 bases from J, leaving 18 bases between. CDR3 in amino acids: CASSFGDPLSSEQYF. In nucleotides, the CDR3 is TGTGCCAGCAGTTTCGGGGATCCCCTCAGTTCCGAGCAGTACTTC.

This clonotype was found a few times. The chain is built from TRBV6-1 and TRBJ2-7; 7 nucleotides match TRBD1. With V trimmed by 7 bases and J by 2 bases, 14 bases remained unmatched. Germline V gene sequence: CDR1 MNHNS, CDR2 SASEGT. The CDR3 consists of 16 residues. The CDR3 nucleotides are TGTGCCAGCACTCGGGATGAGGGGGCCCTGACCTACGAGCAGTACTTC. It encodes CASTRDEGALTYEQYF.

The chain employs TRBV6-4 and TRBJ2-1, with a possible D match to TRBD1 (6 bases). CDR1 and CDR2 from the germline V gene are MRHNA and SNTAGT. The V and J ends lost 2 bases and 1 base respectively, with 9 bases between them. The CDR3 sequence is 15 residues long. CDR3 nucleotide sequence: TGTGCCAGCAGTGACGGGACAAAATCCTACAATGAGCAGTTCTTC. Amino acid sequence: CASSDGTKSYNEQFF.

V usage is TRBV20-1 and J usage is TRBJ1-2; 7 nucleotides match TRBD1. The germline CDR1 and CDR2 sequences are DFQATT and SNEGSKA (reference sequence). The CDR3 is 11 residues long. After removal of 7 bases from V and 13 bases from J, the junction contained 12 bases not matched to a gene. CDR3 nucleotides: TGCAGTGTTTTTGAGGGGGCGTCCTGCACCTTC. Amino acid sequence: CSVFEGASCTF.

The chain employs TRBV3-1 and TRBJ2-3, with 13 bases aligning to TRBD2. V was clipped by 0 bases and J by 6 bases; unmatched bases: 15. The CDR3 contains 20 residues. From germline, CDR1 is LGHDT and CDR2 YNNKEL (reference sequence). In DNA, the CDR3 is TGTGCCAGCAGCCAAGAATTACTAGCGGGGGGGCGAGTTGTTGTCGATACGCAGTATTTT. Amino acids: CASSQELLAGGRVVVDTQYF.

This chain links TRBV5-1 with TRBJ2-5; 10 positions agree with TRBD2. CDR1 is SGHRS, CDR2 YFSETQ, per germline. This CDR3 is 15 amino acids long. With 0 bases clipped from V and 4 bases from J, the junction kept 3 bases outside the gene matches. CDR3 protein: CASSLASGGLETQYF. The CDR3 DNA is TGCGCCAGCAGCTTGGCTAGCGGGGGTTTAGAGACCCAGTACTTC.

The CDR3 nucleotides read TGCAGTGCTAGAGAGCGGGGGGACACCGGGGAGCTGTTTTTT. Its translation: CSARERGDTGELFF. The chain is built from TRBV20-1 and TRBJ2-2, with TRBD2 matching 8 bases. The germline V gene encodes CDR1 DFQATT and CDR2 SNEGSKA (reference sequence). The CDR3 totals 14 residues. V dropped 0 bases and J dropped 3; count of bases not matched to a gene: 0.

This chain links TRBV4-1 with TRBJ2-6; perhaps TRBD1 as D (6 bases). The CDR3 is made up of 16 amino acids. The germline CDR1 and CDR2 sequences are MGHRA and YSYEKL. V lost 0 bases and J 1 base, leaving 7 bases between the germline ends. The CDR3 DNA follows: TGCGCCAGCAGCCAAGATCAGGGGTCTGGGGCCAACGTCCTGACTTTC. Protein sequence: CASSQDQGSGANVLTF.

V usage is TRBV28 and J usage is TRBJ2-3; D may be TRBD2 (5 bases). The ends were cut back, 8 bases at V and 2 bases at J, with 14 bases in the middle. CDR1 and CDR2 (germline): MDHEN, SYDVKM. The CDR3 is 14 residues long. The CDR3 DNA reads TGTGCCAGCCAAGAGCGGACTGACACAGATACGCAGTATTTT. Residues: CASQERTDTDTQYF.